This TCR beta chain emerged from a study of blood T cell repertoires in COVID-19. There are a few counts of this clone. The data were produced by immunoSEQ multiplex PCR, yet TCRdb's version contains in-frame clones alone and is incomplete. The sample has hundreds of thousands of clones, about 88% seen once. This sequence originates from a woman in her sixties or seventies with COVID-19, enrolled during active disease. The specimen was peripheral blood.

Here the CDR3 DNA reads TGTGCCAGCAGTTACATCCCCACCGCGAGCACTGAAGCTTTCTTT. This gives the protein CASSYIPTASTEAFF. V usage is TRBV6-5 and J usage is TRBJ1-1, with D uncertain. Trimming removed 2 bases at V and 4 bases at J, with 14 bases between. Germline V lookup: CDR1 MNHEY, CDR2 SVGAGI. The CDR3 has 15 residues.